The 24 T cell receptor beta chains below were found in one sample sequenced in a study of blood T cell repertoires in COVID-19. Assay used: immunoSEQ multiplex PCR; TCRdb lists only in-frame clones, some missing. The table includes roughly 120,000 clones, 90% to 95% detected once. The sample consisted of peripheral blood. These receptors originate from a man aged 50 to 59 with COVID-19, enrolled during active disease.

The chain has TRBV5-1 and TRBJ2-4; possible D gene TRBD2, 6 bases. The CDR3 loop spans 15 amino acids. Germline V gene sequence: CDR1 SGHRS, CDR2 YFSETQ. V lost 4 bases and J lost 7, with 18 bases in between. In DNA form, the CDR3 reads TGCGCCAGCAGCCTCCCTCGGGACTCGAAGAACATTCAGTACTTC. Translating it yields CASSLPRDSKNIQYF.

The CDR3 region has the DNA TGTGCCAGCACCTTCCTACAGGGGGCCTACGAGCAGTACTTC. Its protein product is CASTFLQGAYEQYF. This rearrangement joins TRBV6-5 to TRBJ2-7, with 8 bases that match TRBD1. Trimming cost V 7 bases and J 2 bases; bases outside gene matches: 7. CDR1 is MNHEY, CDR2 SVGAGI, per germline. There are 14 residues in the CDR3.

The chain joins TRBV19 to TRBJ1-1, with no clear D. The V gene's germline CDR1 is LNHDA and CDR2 SQIVND (reference sequence). The CDR3 loop spans 13 amino acids. The V gene lost 3 bases and the J gene lost 1 base, with 6 bases spanning the gap. The CDR3 region is CASSISGNTEAFF. The DNA for the CDR3 is TGTGCCAGTAGTATTTCCGGGAACACTGAAGCTTTCTTT.

This sequence joins TRBV7-2 and TRBJ2-1; D unclear. The CDR3 totals 17 residues. Trimming left V 2 bases short and J 0 bases short, with 14 bases between. Per germline, CDR1 SGHTA and CDR2 FQGNSA. CDR3 nucleotides: TGTGCCAGCAGCTTATTCGAGGTCCTGAGCTCCTACAATGAGCAGTTCTTC. Translating gives CASSLFEVLSSYNEQFF.

The CDR3, as DNA: TGTGCCAGCAGCTTACGGGAGGGCCCTTTCAATGAGCAGTTCTTC. It specifies CASSLREGPFNEQFF. The chain has TRBV7-2 and TRBJ2-1, with TRBD2 matching 8 bases. The CDR3 extends over 15 amino acids. Trimming took 2 bases from V and 6 from J; bases not matched to a gene: 6. Germline V gene lookup returns CDR1 SGHTA and CDR2 FQGNSA.

The chain employs TRBV5-4 and TRBJ2-1; 10 positions match TRBD2. Per the germline V gene, CDR1 is SGHNT and CDR2 is YYREEE (reference sequence). Trimming took 6 bases from V and 7 from J; bases not matched to a gene: 13. The CDR3 contains 16 residues. CDR3 bases: TGTGCCAGCACCCCGCGGGGGCTAGCGGGAGAAAATGAGCAGTTCTTC. It codes for CASTPRGLAGENEQFF. The full variable domain, completed using reference TRBV5-4 and TRBJ2-1, is ETGVTQSPTHLIKTRGQQVTLRCSSQSGHNTVSWYQQALGQGPQFIFQYYREEENGRGNFPPRFSGLQFPNYSSELNVNALELDDSALYLCASTPRGLAGENEQFFGPGTRLTVL.

J is TRBJ1-2 and V is TRBV2, with 7 bases matching TRBD1. The junction had 4 bases not matched to a gene; V was cut back by 2 bases and J by 4 bases. The CDR3 sequence is 14 residues long. The germline CDR1 and CDR2 sequences are SNHLY and FYNNEI. The DNA for the CDR3 is TGTGCCAGCAGTGAAACAGGGGACCTCTATGGCTACACCTTC. Translating it yields CASSETGDLYGYTF.

The chain uses TRBV10-3 and TRBJ2-5; TRBD2 aligns across 7 bases. The germline V gene has CDR1 ENHRY and CDR2 SYGVKD. The CDR3 sequence is 12 residues long. V lost 8 bases and J lost 4; bases outside the gene matches: 4. The CDR3 sequence is CAIGTTGETQYF. The CDR3, as DNA: TGTGCCATCGGGACTACCGGAGAGACCCAGTACTTC.

The V gene is TRBV6-1, the J gene TRBJ1-1; D might be TRBD1 (6 bases). V was cut by 2 bases and J by 2 bases, with 9 bases left in between. Germline lookup yields CDR1 MNHNS and CDR2 SASEGT. The CDR3 totals 14 residues. CDR3 in DNA: TGTGCCAGCAGTGAATGGGACACCAACACTGAAGCTTTCTTT. Encoded protein: CASSEWDTNTEAFF.

V and J are TRBV5-1 and TRBJ2-1; D unclear. Trimming cost V 0 bases and J 8 bases, with 3 bases left between them. Germline V lookup: CDR1 SGHRS, CDR2 YFSETQ. CDR3 size: 11 residues. The CDR3 coding sequence is TGCGCCAGCAGCTTGGCCTATGAGCAGTTCTTC. This gives the protein CASSLAYEQFF. The variable domain in full, with the rest retrieved from reference TRBV5-1 and TRBJ2-1, is KAGVTQTPRYLIKTRGQQVTLSCSPISGHRSVSWYQQTPGQGLQFLFEYFSETQRNKGNFPGRFSGRQFSNSRSEMNVSTLELGDSALYLCASSLAYEQFFGPGTRLTVL.

The CDR3 DNA follows: TGTGCCAGCAGCAGGCCCGTGGGACAGGGGCCCTGGGGCACTGAAGCTTTCTTT. Translated, it gives CASSRPVGQGPWGTEAFF. The rearrangement joins TRBV21-1 to TRBJ1-1; the D call of TRBD1 is as the table states it, not checked on the DNA. TRBV21-1 is termed a pseudogene. The CDR3 has 18 residues.

This chain joins TRBV28 and TRBJ1-1; 7 nucleotides match TRBD1. The germline gives CDR1 MDHEN, CDR2 SYDVKM. The CDR3 has 14 amino acids. The V and J ends lost 2 bases and 4 bases, in that order; junction bases with no gene match: 4. CDR3 region: CASSLPDRITEAFF. In DNA, the CDR3 is TGTGCCAGCAGTTTACCGGACAGGATCACTGAAGCTTTCTTT. Using reference TRBV28 and TRBJ1-1 for the parts outside the CDR3, the full variable domain is DVKVTQSSRYLVKRTGEKVFLECVQDMDHENMFWYRQDPGLGLRLIYFSYDVKMKEKGDIPEGYSVSREKKERFSLILESASTNQTSMYLCASSLPDRITEAFFGQGTRLTVV.

V is TRBV6-5 and J is TRBJ2-7; tentatively, D is TRBD1 (6 bases). V gave up 0 bases and J gave up 3 bases, with 12 bases separating them. The CDR3 is 15 residues long. The germline gives CDR1 MNHEY, CDR2 SVGAGI. CDR3 in amino acids: CASSYSEGVSYEQYF. The CDR3 DNA reads as TGTGCCAGCAGTTACTCAGAGGGGGTTAGCTACGAGCAGTACTTC.

This clone has only a few counts. V is TRBV6-5 and J is TRBJ2-5; 10 positions match TRBD1. This CDR3 spans 14 amino acids. V shed 7 bases, J shed 5 bases, and the junction held 7 bases outside the gene matches. Germline V gene lookup returns CDR1 MNHEY and CDR2 SVGAGI. This chain's CDR3 is CASTRDRGMETQYF. The CDR3 DNA sequence: TGTGCCAGCACGAGGGACAGGGGTATGGAGACCCAGTACTTC.

This clone has just one count. V and J are TRBV30 and TRBJ1-6; D unresolved. The V end was cut by 2 bases, the J end by 9 bases, with 11 bases between. The CDR3 runs 13 residues. CDR1 GTSNPN and CDR2 SVGIG come from the germline V gene (reference sequence). The CDR3 bases are TGTGCCTGGAGTACCGGGGTTGGTTCACCCCTCCACTTT. The encoded protein is CAWSTGVGSPLHF. Full variable domain (remainder filled in from reference TRBV30 and TRBJ1-6): SQTIHQWPATLVQPVGSPLSLECTVEGTSNPNLYWYRQAAGRGLQLLFYSVGIGQISSEVPQNLSASRPQDRQFILSSKKLLLSDSGFYLCAWSTGVGSPLHFGNGTRLTVT.

The chain has TRBV5-1 and TRBJ2-7; 7 bases are a match to TRBD2. The trim removed 5 bases at V and 7 bases at J, leaving 21 bases unmatched. Germline CDR1 SGHRS, CDR2 YFSETQ. The CDR3 sequence is 17 residues long. In nucleotides, the CDR3 is TGCGCCAGCAGTCAGACCCCCTCGACGCCCCTGGGGGGGGAGCAGTACGTC. Its protein product is CASSQTPSTPLGGEQYV.

V gene TRBV7-9 combines with J gene TRBJ2-1, with a tentative D call TRBD1 (5 bases). Trimming removed 3 bases from V and 5 bases from J, with 5 bases in between. CDR3 length: 12 residues. Germline CDR1 is SEHNR and CDR2 is FQNEAQ (reference sequence). The CDR3 region is CASSLTDNEQFF. The CDR3, as DNA: TGTGCCAGCAGCTTGACAGACAATGAGCAGTTCTTC.

This chain uses TRBV2 with TRBJ1-6; 7 bases align to TRBD1. V trimming: 9 bases; J trimming: 7 bases; junction bases outside the gene matches: 12. This CDR3 contains 15 residues. Germline-derived CDR1 and CDR2 are SNHLY and FYNNEI. CDR3 protein: CARSRAGTENSPLHF. The CDR3 DNA sequence: TGTGCCAGATCACGTGCCGGGACAGAAAATTCACCCCTCCACTTT.

This chain uses TRBV4-1 with TRBJ2-1, with a tentative D call TRBD1 (5 bases). The CDR3 sequence is 14 residues long. Deletions cut 0 bases from V and 9 bases from J, with 12 bases between. Germline-derived CDR1 and CDR2 are MGHRA and YSYEKL. The DNA for the CDR3 is TGCGCCAGCAGCCAAGAAGTGGGGCGGCTTGAGCAGTTCTTC. It encodes CASSQEVGRLEQFF.

The chain uses TRBV3-1 (or the pseudogene TRBV3-2) and TRBJ1-1; no definite D call. Germline V lookup: CDR1 LGHDT, CDR2 YNNKEL (reference sequence). The CDR3 is 14 residues long. V lost 1 base and J lost 6, with 12 bases in between. CDR3 DNA: TGTGCCAGCAGCCAAGGCGTCTGGTCGGCTGAAGCTTTCTTT. Translated: CASSQGVWSAEAFF.

The rearrangement links TRBV6-2 or TRBV6-3 to TRBJ1-4; D is uncertain. Trimming shortened V by 2 bases and J by 7 bases, and 5 bases separated the two germline ends. Germline V lookup: CDR1 MNHEY, CDR2 SVGEGT. This CDR3 has 12 residues. The CDR3 reads CASSYGGEKLFF. The CDR3 DNA reads TGTGCCAGCAGTTACGGCGGTGAAAAACTGTTTTTT.

CDR3: CASSYSQETQYF. The DNA of the CDR3 is TGTGCCAGCAGTTATTCACAAGAGACCCAGTACTTC. The chain is built from TRBV6-6 and TRBJ2-5; D is undetermined. CDR1 and CDR2 (germline): MNHNY, SVGAGI (reference sequence). The CDR3 spans 12 residues. With 3 bases removed from V and 2 bases from J, the gap between germline ends came to 4 bases.

The J gene is TRBJ2-5, the V gene TRBV9; TRBD2 matches at 12 bases. Germline CDR1 and CDR2: SGDLS and YYNGEE. V shed 2 bases, J shed 2 bases, and the junction held 13 bases outside the gene matches. The CDR3 runs 19 residues. CDR3 residues: CASSVRGTSGPHPQETQYF. Here the CDR3 DNA reads TGTGCCAGCAGCGTCCGAGGGACTAGCGGGCCTCACCCACAAGAGACCCAGTACTTC.

V is TRBV7-2 and J is TRBJ2-1; D remains unclear. Germline values: CDR1 SGHTA, CDR2 FQGNSA. The germline V and J ends were trimmed by 7 bases and 6 bases, with 22 bases remaining between them. CDR3 size: 16 residues. This CDR3 reads CASNPYSSGLANEQFF. In nucleotides, the CDR3 is TGTGCCAGCAACCCATATTCTTCGGGTCTTGCCAATGAGCAGTTCTTC.